One sample yielded the 24 T cell receptor beta chains listed below, sequenced in a study of chemoradiotherapy in HPV16-positive cancers. Assay: immunoSEQ multiplex PCR; the TCRdb copy retains only in-frame clones and omits some. The profile shows about 15,000 clones, 80% to 90% of them singletons. Sequenced material: blood, taken from a patient who underwent chemoradiotherapy. The receptors come from a human donor with HPV-associated anogenital cancer.

The J gene is TRBJ2-5, the V gene TRBV5-1; D possibly corresponds to TRBD1 (5 bases). The CDR3 is 14 amino acids. Germline CDR1 reads SGHRS; CDR2 reads YFSETQ. Trimming stripped 4 bases from V and 0 bases from J, with 10 bases between. This CDR3 is CASSLQGYQETQYF. CDR3 sequence (DNA): TGCGCCAGCAGCCTTCAGGGCTACCAAGAGACCCAGTACTTC.

The rearrangement joins TRBV5-1 to TRBJ2-7; the match to TRBD1 covers 7 bases. Germline V lookup: CDR1 SGHRS, CDR2 YFSETQ. V shed 4 bases, J shed 4 bases, and the junction held 14 bases outside the gene matches. This CDR3 has 16 amino acids. CDR3 loop: CASSQSGQVAAYEQYF. The CDR3 nucleotides read TGCGCCAGCAGCCAATCCGGACAGGTTGCGGCTTACGAGCAGTACTTC. Filled out from reference TRBV5-1 and TRBJ2-7, the complete variable domain reads KAGVTQTPRYLIKTRGQQVTLSCSPISGHRSVSWYQQTPGQGLQFLFEYFSETQRNKGNFPGRFSGRQFSNSRSEMNVSTLELGDSALYLCASSQSGQVAAYEQYFGPGTRLTVT.

The chain combines TRBV7-3 with TRBJ2-3, with D possibly being TRBD2 (5 bases). The V gene's germline CDR1 is SGHTA and CDR2 FQGTGA. V lost 0 bases, J lost 8 bases, and 6 bases lay in between. The length of the CDR3 is 12 residues. The CDR3: CASSLTEGTQYF. CDR3 nucleotide sequence: TGTGCCAGCAGCTTAACAGAGGGTACGCAGTATTTT.

The chain recombines TRBV30 with TRBJ1-2; TRBD1 is a possible D gene (6 bases). V lost 3 bases to trimming and J lost 1 base, with 21 bases between them. The CDR3 is 17 amino acids. Germline V lookup: CDR1 GTSNPN, CDR2 SVGIG (reference sequence). CDR3 DNA sequence: TGTGCCTGGAGCCCGGGGCTGGGGGCCACAATTAACTATGGCTACACCTTC. The encoded protein is CAWSPGLGATINYGYTF. Variable domain in full (rest from reference TRBV30 and TRBJ1-2): SQTIHQWPATLVQPVGSPLSLECTVEGTSNPNLYWYRQAAGRGLQLLFYSVGIGQISSEVPQNLSASRPQDRQFILSSKKLLLSDSGFYLCAWSPGLGATINYGYTFGSGTRLTVV.

The chain carries TRBV7-3 and TRBJ2-3; D is ambiguous. The CDR3 is made up of 14 amino acids. Germline loops: CDR1 SGHTA, CDR2 FQGTGA. V gave up 5 bases and J gave up 0 bases, with 9 bases separating them. CDR3 in amino acids: CASSVDPSTDTQYF. The CDR3 bases are TGTGCCAGCAGCGTCGACCCTAGCACAGATACGCAGTATTTT.

The V and J genes are TRBV29-1 and TRBJ1-3, with D maybe TRBD1 (5 bases). The germline V gene has CDR1 SQVTM and CDR2 ANQGSEA. Between the trimmed V and J ends, which lost 4 bases and 4 bases, there was a span of 20 bases. This CDR3 is built from 16 residues. The CDR3 loop reads CSVVGPWGGGGNTIYF. CDR3 DNA: TGCAGCGTTGTGGGGCCTTGGGGAGGCGGCGGAAACACCATATATTTT.

The CDR3 spells CASSPRSLNGEQFF. The CDR3 bases are TGTGCCAGCAGTCCTCGTAGTTTGAACGGTGAGCAGTTCTTC. The chain has TRBV6-1 and TRBJ2-1; D unclear. Per the germline V gene, CDR1 is MNHNS and CDR2 is SASEGT. The CDR3 has 14 amino acids. V gave up 5 bases and J gave up 9 bases, with 17 bases separating them.

The V and J genes are TRBV5-1 and TRBJ2-5; a possible D gene is TRBD1 (5 bases). V was trimmed by 2 bases and J by 2 bases, leaving 10 bases between them. This CDR3 is 14 amino acids long. Germline V CDR1 and CDR2: SGHRS, YFSETQ. CDR3 DNA sequence: TGCGCCAGCAGCTTCCAGGGATCTCAAGAGACCCAGTACTTC. Translation gives CASSFQGSQETQYF.

The rearrangement links TRBV18 to TRBJ2-7, with TRBD1 matching over 8 bases. This CDR3 has 14 residues. Germline V gives CDR1 KGHSH, CDR2 LQKENI. The junction had 1 base not matched to a gene; V was cut back by 3 bases and J by 0 bases. CDR3: CASSPGTGSYEQYF. The DNA for the CDR3 is TGTGCCAGCTCACCGGGGACAGGCTCCTACGAGCAGTACTTC.

The rearrangement uses TRBV9 and TRBJ2-2, with D hard to call. This CDR3 comprises 14 residues. Germline values: CDR1 SGDLS, CDR2 YYNGEE. The V and J ends lost 6 bases and 2 bases respectively, with 11 bases between them. CDR3 nucleotide sequence: TGTGCCAGCAATAACATGCGAAACACCGGGGAGCTGTTTTTT. This gives the protein CASNNMRNTGELFF.

The chain carries TRBV7-8 and TRBJ1-5; D call uncertain. This CDR3 has 16 residues. V gave up 1 base and J gave up 5 bases, with 15 bases separating them. Germline CDR1 SGHVS, CDR2 FQNEAQ. The CDR3, as DNA: TGTGCCAGCAGCTTAGGGGTCCAAGCCATCTATCAGCCCCAGCATTTT. This encodes CASSLGVQAIYQPQHF.

This chain links TRBV5-1 with TRBJ2-7; D assignment may be TRBD1 or TRBD2 (5 bases each). Trimming shortened V by 1 base and J by 4 bases, and 18 bases separated the two germline ends. Germline V gene sequence: CDR1 SGHRS, CDR2 YFSETQ. This CDR3 region has 16 residues. The CDR3 nucleotides are TGCGCCAGCAGCTTGTTCCGGGACGCCGGAGGTTACGAGCAGTACTTC. Protein: CASSLFRDAGGYEQYF. The complete variable domain, with remaining parts taken from reference TRBV5-1 and TRBJ2-7, reads KAGVTQTPRYLIKTRGQQVTLSCSPISGHRSVSWYQQTPGQGLQFLFEYFSETQRNKGNFPGRFSGRQFSNSRSEMNVSTLELGDSALYLCASSLFRDAGGYEQYFGPGTRLTVT.

V is TRBV19 and J is TRBJ1-2; D is possibly TRBD1 (5 bases). The ends were cut back, 5 bases at V and 2 bases at J, with 12 bases in the middle. This CDR3 contains 14 residues. The V gene's germline CDR1 is LNHDA and CDR2 SQIVND (reference sequence). CDR3 nucleotides: TGTGCCAGTAGTCGGGGGGGGAACAACTATGGCTACACCTTC. This encodes CASSRGGNNYGYTF.

This clone appeared a few times. The chain uses TRBV5-4 and TRBJ2-3; TRBD2 matches at 15 bases. With 3 bases clipped from V and 6 bases from J, the junction kept 5 bases outside the gene matches. This CDR3 contains 16 residues. Germline V gene sequence: CDR1 SGHNT, CDR2 YYREEE (reference sequence). The CDR3 DNA sequence: TGTGCCAGCAGCTCCGGACTAGCGGGGGGGTCTGATACGCAGTATTTT. Protein: CASSSGLAGGSDTQYF.

The chain couples TRBV7-9 to TRBJ2-5; D not certain. V was pared by 3 bases and J by 5 bases, with 7 bases between. The CDR3 totals 12 residues. Germline loops: CDR1 SEHNR, CDR2 FQNEAQ (reference sequence). In nucleotides, the CDR3 is TGTGCCAGCAGCTTTCTTGACGAGACCCAGTACTTC. This gives the protein CASSFLDETQYF.

The CDR3 sequence: CASTRGGLDLTGELFF. In DNA form, the CDR3 reads TGTGCCAGCACCAGAGGGGGACTAGACCTAACCGGGGAGCTGTTTTTT. V and J are TRBV2 and TRBJ2-2, with 8 positions matching TRBD2. The ends lost 7 bases at V and 5 bases at J; junction bases unmatched: 12. This CDR3 has 16 amino acids. In germline, CDR1 is SNHLY, CDR2 FYNNEI.

This chain uses TRBV5-1 with TRBJ2-7, with D possibly TRBD1 on 6 matching bases. The CDR3 loop spans 18 amino acids. Trimming shortened V by 0 bases and J by 1 base, and 20 bases separated the two germline ends. Germline-derived CDR1 and CDR2 are SGHRS and YFSETQ. The CDR3 region is CASSLAPSTGSRSYEQYF. As DNA, the CDR3 is TGCGCCAGCAGCTTGGCCCCCAGTACAGGGTCTCGGTCCTACGAGCAGTACTTC.

The chain links TRBV5-8 to TRBJ1-4, with unresolved D. Between the trimmed V and J ends, which lost 4 bases and 8 bases, there was a span of 21 bases. CDR3 length: 16 residues. Germline V lookup: CDR1 SGHTS, CDR2 YDEGEE. The CDR3 DNA reads TGTGCCAGCAGCCCGCCAGCCGGCCCTCACCGGGAAAAACTGTTTTTT. Protein: CASSPPAGPHREKLFF.

The chain carries TRBV7-2 and TRBJ2-4; 11 nucleotides match TRBD2. The CDR3 has 16 residues. J gave up 7 bases and V 2 bases, and 7 bases lay outside the gene matches. Germline V CDR1 and CDR2: SGHTA, FQGNSA. CDR3 region: CASSLTYTSGSNIQYF. CDR3 sequence (DNA): TGTGCCAGCAGCTTAACCTACACTAGCGGGAGCAACATTCAGTACTTC.

DNA of the CDR3: TGTGCCAGCAGCTCTGCGGGGCCCTATGGCTACACCTTC. Its translation: CASSSAGPYGYTF. The gene calls are TRBV21-1 and TRBJ1-2. TRBV21-1 represents a pseudogene. The CDR3 has 13 amino acids.

This clone was seen more than once but under ten times. The J gene is TRBJ2-3, the V gene TRBV5-4; the D is unclear. Germline V CDR1 and CDR2: SGHNT, YYREEE (reference sequence). The CDR3 loop spans 13 amino acids. The V end was cut by 3 bases, the J end by 5 bases, with 10 bases between. CDR3 sequence reads: CASSSLGVDTQYF. The CDR3 coding sequence is TGTGCCAGCAGCTCCTTAGGTGTAGATACGCAGTATTTT.

The chain has TRBV7-9 and TRBJ1-2, with D maybe TRBD1 (5 bases). CDR1 is SEHNR, CDR2 FQNEAQ, per germline (reference sequence). Trimming took 2 bases from V and 4 from J, leaving 8 bases between them. The CDR3 spans 13 residues. CDR3: CASSLRGAYGYTF. The CDR3 coding sequence is TGTGCCAGCAGCTTAAGGGGTGCCTATGGCTACACCTTC.

This rearrangement joins TRBV4-1 to TRBJ1-2, with D uncertain. CDR3 length: 13 amino acids. Per the germline V gene, CDR1 is MGHRA and CDR2 is YSYEKL. The V end lost 0 bases, the J end lost 4 bases, and 6 bases lay between the germline ends. CDR3 residues: CASSQDSGYGYTF. The DNA of the CDR3 is TGCGCCAGCAGCCAAGATTCCGGCTATGGCTACACCTTC.

J is TRBJ2-2 and V is TRBV7-2; TRBD1 matches 11 bases. The trim removed 6 bases at V and 4 bases at J, leaving 4 bases unmatched. The germline gives CDR1 SGHTA, CDR2 FQGNSA. The CDR3 contains 15 residues. CDR3 sequence: CASSWGQGVTGELFF. In nucleotides, the CDR3 is TGTGCCAGCAGTTGGGGACAGGGGGTCACCGGGGAGCTGTTTTTT.